This TCR beta chain was sequenced in a study of OX40 agonist ivuxolimab in advanced cancers. Study information: Averaging about 60 years in age, with a range of roughly 20 to 80, the cohort was 82.7% male. General study points: Among T cells, CD8+ cells averaged more expanded clones than CD4+ cells. Blood T cells, both CD4+ and CD8+, expanded clonally by week 6 at 0.1 to 3.0 mg/kg.

The CDR3 is 13 amino acids. Germline V gene data show CDR1 as MNHNY and CDR2 as SVGAGI (reference sequence). The V end lost 6 bases, the J end lost 3 bases, and 12 bases lay between the germline ends. Assay: immunoSEQ multiplex PCR; the TCRdb copy retains only in-frame clones and omits some. The sample includes tens of thousands of clones, over 80% seen only once; the top ten take approximately 51%. Concerning this clone: Its matching antigen is unknown.

At baseline, cycle 4 day 1, and cycle 7 day 1, blood was sampled. The source is an adult with an advanced solid tumor such as melanoma, head and neck, liver or kidney cancer. Sequencing used CD4+ or CD8+ T cells sorted from blood, obtained in a trial of the OX40 agonist ivuxolimab. The chain joins TRBV6-6 to TRBJ2-7; D ambiguous. In DNA, the CDR3 is TGTGCCAGCAGATCCGTTCTTTTCTACGAGCAGTACTTC. Its protein product is CASRSVLFYEQYF.